This TCR beta chain was profiled in a study of CD8 T cells in Susac syndrome. Overall study findings and caveats: Regarding the TCR sequencing and HLA analysis, the study admitted that a relatively small number of individuals were involved.

After extraction with the RNeasy kit, 0.5 to 1 ug of the RNA was reverse transcribed using random hexamers. Amplification of TCR beta CDR3 used immunoSEQ multiplex PCR across 54 Vbeta and 13 Jbeta. TCRdb recomputed calls from the immunoSEQ multiplex PCR reads with MiXCR, one row per CDR3 protein. Among 180,000 or so distinct CDR3 sequences, about 94% were seen once, and the ten largest hold roughly 0.14%. The TEMRA cells underwent FACS enrichment, while the CD8+ and CD4+ T cells underwent negative isolation. Details on this clonotype: Its matching antigen is unknown.

The CDR3 is made up of 14 amino acids. Germline V gene data show CDR1 as LGHDT and CDR2 as YNNKEL (reference sequence). J was trimmed by 6 bases and V by 3 bases; bases with no gene match: 4. The sequenced sample was CD4+ T cells from PBMCs. The rearrangement links TRBV3-1 to TRBJ1-5, with 8 bases lining up with TRBD1. The sequence was collected from a human donor in good health. The CDR3 is CASSQTGVGQPQHF. CDR3 coding DNA: TGTGCCAGCAGCCAGACAGGGGTCGGTCAGCCCCAGCATTTT.